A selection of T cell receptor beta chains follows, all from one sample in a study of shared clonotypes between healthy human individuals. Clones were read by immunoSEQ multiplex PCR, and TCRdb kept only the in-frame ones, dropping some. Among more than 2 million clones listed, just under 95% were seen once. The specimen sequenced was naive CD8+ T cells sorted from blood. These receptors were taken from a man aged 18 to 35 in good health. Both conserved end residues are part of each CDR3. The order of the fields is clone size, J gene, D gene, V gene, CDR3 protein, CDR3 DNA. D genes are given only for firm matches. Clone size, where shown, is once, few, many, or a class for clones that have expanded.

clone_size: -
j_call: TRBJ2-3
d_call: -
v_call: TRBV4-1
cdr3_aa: CASSLRQTSLDTQYF
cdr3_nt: TGCGCCAGCTCCCTCCGACAGACCTCACTAGATACGCAGTATTTT

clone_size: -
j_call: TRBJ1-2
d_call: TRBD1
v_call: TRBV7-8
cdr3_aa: CASSLTGDYGYTF
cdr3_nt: TGTGCCAGCAGCTTAACAGGGGACTATGGCTACACCTTC

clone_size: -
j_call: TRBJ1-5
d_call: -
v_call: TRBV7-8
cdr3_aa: CASSLALVGNNQPQHF
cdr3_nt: TGTGCCAGCAGCTTAGCCCTTGTGGGTAACAATCAGCCCCAGCATTTT

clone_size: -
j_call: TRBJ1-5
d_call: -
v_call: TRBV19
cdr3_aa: CASNELWGNQPQHF
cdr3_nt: TGTGCCAGTAATGAATTATGGGGCAATCAGCCCCAGCATTTT

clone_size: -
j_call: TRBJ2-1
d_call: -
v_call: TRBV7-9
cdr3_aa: CASSLVGRGPYNEQFF
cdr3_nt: TGTGCCAGCAGCTTAGTGGGGCGGGGGCCCTACAATGAGCAGTTCTTC

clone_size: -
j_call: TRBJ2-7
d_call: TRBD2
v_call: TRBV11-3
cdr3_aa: CASSFGGGYEQYF
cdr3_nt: TGTGCCAGCAGCTTTGGGGGGGGCTACGAGCAGTACTTC

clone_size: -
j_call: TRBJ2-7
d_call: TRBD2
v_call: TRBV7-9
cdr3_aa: CASSQGTSGKLISDEQYF
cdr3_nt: TGTGCCAGCAGCCAAGGGACTAGCGGGAAACTAATATCGGACGAGCAGTACTTC

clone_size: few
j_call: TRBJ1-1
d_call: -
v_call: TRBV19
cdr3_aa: CASSEEGGTEAFF
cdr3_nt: TGTGCCAGTAGTGAAGAAGGGGGCACTGAAGCTTTCTTT

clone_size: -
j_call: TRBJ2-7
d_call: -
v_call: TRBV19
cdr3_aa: CASSMKQGYEQYF
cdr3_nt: TGTGCCAGTAGTATGAAACAGGGCTACGAGCAGTACTTC

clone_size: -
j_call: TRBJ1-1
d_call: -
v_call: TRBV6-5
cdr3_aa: CASSYVGVDGEAFF
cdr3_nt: TGTGCCAGCAGTTACGTTGGGGTAGACGGTGAAGCTTTCTTT

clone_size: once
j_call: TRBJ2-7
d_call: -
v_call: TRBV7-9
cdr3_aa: CASSLTYSPYEQYF
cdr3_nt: TGTGCCAGCAGCTTAACATACAGCCCCTACGAGCAGTACTTC

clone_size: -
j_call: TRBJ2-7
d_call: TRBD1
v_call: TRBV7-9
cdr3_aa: CASSTSTGVPSYEQYF
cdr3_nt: TGTGCCAGCAGCACGTCAACAGGGGTCCCCTCCTACGAGCAGTACTTC

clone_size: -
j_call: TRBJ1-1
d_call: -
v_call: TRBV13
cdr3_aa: CASSLGTGRAFF
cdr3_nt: TGTGCCAGCAGCTTAGGAACAGGGAGAGCTTTCTTT

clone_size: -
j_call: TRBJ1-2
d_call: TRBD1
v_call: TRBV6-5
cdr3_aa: CASSYSQGFQYGYTF
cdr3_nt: TGTGCCAGCAGTTACTCACAGGGGTTTCAATATGGCTACACCTTC

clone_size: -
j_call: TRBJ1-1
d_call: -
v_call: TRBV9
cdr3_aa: CASSVSPQDRINTEAFF
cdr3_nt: TGTGCCAGCAGCGTATCGCCCCAGGACAGAATTAACACTGAAGCTTTCTTT

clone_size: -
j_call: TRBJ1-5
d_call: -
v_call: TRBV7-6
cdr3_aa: CASSSLPNQPQHF
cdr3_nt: TGTGCCAGCAGCTCCCTGCCCAATCAGCCCCAGCATTTT

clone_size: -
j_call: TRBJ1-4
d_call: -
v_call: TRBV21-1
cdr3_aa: CASSRPSGEGKLFF
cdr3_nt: TGTGCCAGCAGCAGGCCTTCTGGAGAGGGAAAACTGTTTTTT

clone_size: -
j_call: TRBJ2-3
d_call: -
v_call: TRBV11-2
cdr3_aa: CASSLSGITDTQYF
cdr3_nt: TGTGCCAGCAGCTTATCTGGGATCACAGATACGCAGTATTTT

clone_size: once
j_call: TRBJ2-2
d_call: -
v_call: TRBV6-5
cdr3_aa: CASSYRDGPGELFF
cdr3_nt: TGTGCCAGCAGTTACAGGGACGGTCCCGGGGAGCTGTTTTTT

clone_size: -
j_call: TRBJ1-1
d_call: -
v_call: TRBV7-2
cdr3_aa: CASSYRGFTTEAFF
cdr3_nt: TGTGCCAGCAGCTATAGGGGATTTACGACTGAAGCTTTCTTT

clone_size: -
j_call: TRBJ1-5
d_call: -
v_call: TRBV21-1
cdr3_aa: CANSKGHLSNQSQHF
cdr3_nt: TGTGCCAACAGCAAAGGACACCTTAGCAATCAGTCCCAGCATTTT

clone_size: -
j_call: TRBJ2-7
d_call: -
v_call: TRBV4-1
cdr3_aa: CASSPGRGHKDEQYF
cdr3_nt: TGCGCCAGCAGCCCGGGGCGGGGGCACAAGGACGAGCAGTACTTC

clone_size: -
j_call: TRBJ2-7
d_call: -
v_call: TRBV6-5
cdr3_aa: CASSYVGGPYEQYF
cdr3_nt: TGTGCCAGCAGTTACGTCGGCGGCCCCTACGAGCAGTACTTC

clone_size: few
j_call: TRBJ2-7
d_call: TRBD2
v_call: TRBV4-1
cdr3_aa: CASSQVAGAYEQYF
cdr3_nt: TGCGCCAGCAGCCAAGTAGCGGGAGCCTACGAGCAGTACTTC

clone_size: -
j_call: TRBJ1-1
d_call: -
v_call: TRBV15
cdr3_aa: CATSSQQGRTSDTEAFF
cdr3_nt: TGTGCCACCAGCAGCCAACAGGGAAGAACGTCGGACACTGAAGCTTTCTTT

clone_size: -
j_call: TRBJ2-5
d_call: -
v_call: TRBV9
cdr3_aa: CASSVKQGRWLKTQYF
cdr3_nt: TGTGCCAGCAGCGTTAAACAGGGTCGATGGTTGAAGACCCAGTACTTC

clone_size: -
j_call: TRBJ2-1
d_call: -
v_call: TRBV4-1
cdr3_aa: CASSPSKDEQFF
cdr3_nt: TGCGCCAGCAGCCCCTCAAAGGATGAGCAGTTCTTC